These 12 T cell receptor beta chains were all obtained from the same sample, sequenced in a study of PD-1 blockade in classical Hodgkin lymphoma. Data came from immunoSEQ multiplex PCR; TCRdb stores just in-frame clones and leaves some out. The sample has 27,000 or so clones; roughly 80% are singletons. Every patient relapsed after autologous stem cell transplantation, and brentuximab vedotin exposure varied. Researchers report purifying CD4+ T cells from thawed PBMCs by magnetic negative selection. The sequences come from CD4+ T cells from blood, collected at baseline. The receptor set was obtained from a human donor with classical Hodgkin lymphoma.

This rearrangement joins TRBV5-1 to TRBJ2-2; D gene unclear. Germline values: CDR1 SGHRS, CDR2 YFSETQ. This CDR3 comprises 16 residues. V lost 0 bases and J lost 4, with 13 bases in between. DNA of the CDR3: TGCGCCAGCAGCTTGGAGGGCGCGTATTCCACCGGGGAGCTGTTTTTT. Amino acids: CASSLEGAYSTGELFF.

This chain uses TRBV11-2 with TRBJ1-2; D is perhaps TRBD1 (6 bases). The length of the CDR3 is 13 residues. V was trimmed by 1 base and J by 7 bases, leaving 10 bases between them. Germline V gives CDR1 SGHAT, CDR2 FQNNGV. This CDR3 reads CASSLGRGSGYTF. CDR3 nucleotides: TGTGCCAGCAGCTTAGGCAGGGGATCTGGCTACACCTTC.

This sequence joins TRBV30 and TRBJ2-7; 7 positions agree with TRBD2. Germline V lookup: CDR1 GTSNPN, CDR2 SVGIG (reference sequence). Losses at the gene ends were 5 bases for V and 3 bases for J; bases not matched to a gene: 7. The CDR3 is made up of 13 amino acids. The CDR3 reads CAWAGERYYEQYF. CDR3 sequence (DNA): TGTGCCTGGGCGGGGGAACGATACTACGAGCAGTACTTC. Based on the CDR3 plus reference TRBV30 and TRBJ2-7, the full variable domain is SQTIHQWPATLVQPVGSPLSLECTVEGTSNPNLYWYRQAAGRGLQLLFYSVGIGQISSEVPQNLSASRPQDRQFILSSKKLLLSDSGFYLCAWAGERYYEQYFGPGTRLTVT.

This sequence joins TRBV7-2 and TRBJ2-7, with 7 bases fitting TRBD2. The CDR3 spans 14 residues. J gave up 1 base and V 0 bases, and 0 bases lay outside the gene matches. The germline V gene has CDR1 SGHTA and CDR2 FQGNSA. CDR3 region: CASSLALASYEQYF. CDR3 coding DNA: TGTGCCAGCAGCTTAGCACTAGCGTCCTACGAGCAGTACTTC.

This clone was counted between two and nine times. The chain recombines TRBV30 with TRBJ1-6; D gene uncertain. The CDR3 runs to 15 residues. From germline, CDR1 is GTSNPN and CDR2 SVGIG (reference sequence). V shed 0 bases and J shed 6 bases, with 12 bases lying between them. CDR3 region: CAWSVERRFNSPLHF. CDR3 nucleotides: TGTGCCTGGAGTGTCGAGAGACGGTTTAATTCACCCCTCCACTTT.

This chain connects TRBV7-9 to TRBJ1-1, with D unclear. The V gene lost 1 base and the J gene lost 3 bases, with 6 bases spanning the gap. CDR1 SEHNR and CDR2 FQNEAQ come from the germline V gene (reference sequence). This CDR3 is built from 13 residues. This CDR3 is CASSLVGDTEAFF. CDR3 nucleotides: TGTGCCAGCAGCTTAGTCGGCGACACTGAAGCTTTCTTT. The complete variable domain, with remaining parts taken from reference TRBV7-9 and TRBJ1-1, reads DTGVSQNPRHKITKRGQNVTFRCDPISEHNRLYWYRQTLGQGPEFLTYFQNEAQLEKSRLLSDRFSAERPKGSFSTLEIQRTEQGDSAMYLCASSLVGDTEAFFGQGTRLTVV.

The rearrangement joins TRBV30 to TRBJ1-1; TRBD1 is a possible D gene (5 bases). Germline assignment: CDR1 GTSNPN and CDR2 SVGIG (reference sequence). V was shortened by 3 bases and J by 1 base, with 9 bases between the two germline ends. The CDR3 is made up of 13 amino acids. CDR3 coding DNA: TGTGCCTGGAGCACGGGGGAGAACACTGAAGCTTTCTTT. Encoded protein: CAWSTGENTEAFF. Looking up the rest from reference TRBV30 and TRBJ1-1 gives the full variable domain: SQTIHQWPATLVQPVGSPLSLECTVEGTSNPNLYWYRQAAGRGLQLLFYSVGIGQISSEVPQNLSASRPQDRQFILSSKKLLLSDSGFYLCAWSTGENTEAFFGQGTRLTVV.

DNA for the CDR3: TGTGCCAGCAGCCTAGTGGGGGGCTATGGCTACACCTTC. Encoded protein: CASSLVGGYGYTF. This chain connects TRBV6-5 to TRBJ1-2; D perhaps matches TRBD1 (5 bases). The CDR3 covers 13 residues. Germline V gene sequence: CDR1 MNHEY, CDR2 SVGAGI. Trimming removed 6 bases at V and 4 bases at J, with 12 bases between.

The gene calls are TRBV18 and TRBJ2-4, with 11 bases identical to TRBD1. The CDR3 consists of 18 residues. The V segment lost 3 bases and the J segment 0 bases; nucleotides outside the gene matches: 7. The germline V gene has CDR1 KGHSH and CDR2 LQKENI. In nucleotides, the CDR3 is TGTGCCAGCTCACCTGGGACAGGGGGTTCCCTAGCCAAAAACATTCAGTACTTC. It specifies CASSPGTGGSLAKNIQYF.

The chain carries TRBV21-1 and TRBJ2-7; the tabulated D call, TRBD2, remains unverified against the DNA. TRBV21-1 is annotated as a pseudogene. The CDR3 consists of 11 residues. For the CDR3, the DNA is TGTGCCAGCAGCCCGTTCTACGAGCAGTACTTC. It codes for CASSPFYEQYF.

In DNA, the CDR3 is TGTGCCAGCAGCTCAGACGACACTGGGGCCAACGTCCTGACTTTC. It specifies CASSSDDTGANVLTF. V usage is TRBV11-3 and J usage is TRBJ2-6; no clear D. V lost 4 bases and J 2 bases, leaving 9 bases between the germline ends. Germline V gives CDR1 SGHNT, CDR2 YENEEA. The CDR3 totals 15 residues.

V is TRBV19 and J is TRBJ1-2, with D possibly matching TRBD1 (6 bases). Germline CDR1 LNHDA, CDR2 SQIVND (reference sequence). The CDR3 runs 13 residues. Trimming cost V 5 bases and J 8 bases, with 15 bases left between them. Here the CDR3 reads CASSGHRVDGYTF. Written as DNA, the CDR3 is TGTGCCAGTAGTGGCCACAGGGTGGACGGCTACACCTTC. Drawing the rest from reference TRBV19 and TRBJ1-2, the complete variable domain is DGGITQSPKYLFRKEGQNVTLSCEQNLNHDAMYWYRQDPGQGLRLIYYSQIVNDFQKGDIAEGYSVSREKKESFPLTVTSAQKNPTAFYLCASSGHRVDGYTFGSGTRLTVV.